Listed here are 12 T cell receptor beta chains from one sample, sequenced in a study of OX40 agonist ivuxolimab in advanced cancers. TCRdb keeps only in-frame clones here, not all; method: immunoSEQ multiplex PCR. This sample carries around 100,000 clones, about 83% of them seen once, and the ten largest clones take around 1.5%. The sample in question was CD4+ or CD8+ T cells sorted from blood, obtained in a trial of the OX40 agonist ivuxolimab. The receptors originated from an adult with an advanced solid tumor such as melanoma, head and neck, liver or kidney cancer.

The chain carries TRBV7-9 and TRBJ2-1, with 7 bases that match TRBD2. Per the germline V gene, CDR1 is SEHNR and CDR2 is FQNEAQ (reference sequence). Unmatched junction bases numbered 6, after V lost 4 bases and J lost 0 bases. The CDR3 has 16 amino acids. In nucleotides, the CDR3 is TGTGCCAGCAGCTCAAGACTAGCCGACTCCTACAATGAGCAGTTCTTC. Protein: CASSSRLADSYNEQFF.

The chain couples TRBV5-1 to TRBJ2-1; TRBD1 matches at 8 bases. The V gene's germline CDR1 is SGHRS and CDR2 YFSETQ. Unmatched junction bases numbered 4, after V lost 3 bases and J lost 5 bases. The CDR3 is made up of 14 amino acids. The CDR3: CASSSRTGNNEQFF. The CDR3 nucleotides read TGCGCCAGCAGCTCGCGGACAGGGAACAATGAGCAGTTCTTC.

As DNA, the CDR3 is TGTGCCAGCAGAGGCCCCGGGGGCAACTATGGCTACACCTTC. This sequence encodes CASRGPGGNYGYTF. The chain has TRBV6-5 and TRBJ1-2; D might be TRBD1 (6 bases). CDR1 is MNHEY and CDR2 is SVGAGI in the germline V gene. V lost 6 bases to trimming and J lost 2 bases, with 13 bases between them. The CDR3 runs to 14 residues.

This chain joins TRBV29-1 and TRBJ2-7, with 10 bases matching TRBD2. V was clipped by 4 bases and J by 3 bases; unmatched bases: 3. This CDR3 contains 13 residues. From germline, CDR1 is SQVTM and CDR2 ANQGSEA. CDR3 amino acids: CSVGGTSDYEQYF. CDR3 DNA sequence: TGCAGCGTTGGGGGGACTAGCGACTACGAGCAGTACTTC.

The V gene is TRBV10-1, the J gene TRBJ2-3; 9 nucleotides line up with TRBD2. CDR1 WNHNN and CDR2 SYGVQD come from the germline V gene (reference sequence). The CDR3 has 15 amino acids. V lost 3 bases and J lost 2; bases outside the gene matches: 3. In nucleotides, the CDR3 is TGCGCCAGCAGTGACCGCGGGAGGGACACAGATACGCAGTATTTT. As protein: CASSDRGRDTDTQYF.

The CDR3 region is CATPVGVGYTF. The CDR3 DNA reads TGTGCCACCCCCGTCGGGGTTGGCTACACCTTC. The gene calls are TRBV7-8 and TRBJ1-2; D gene ambiguous. Germline V lookup: CDR1 SGHVS, CDR2 FQNEAQ. This CDR3 contains 11 residues. Trimming shortened V by 10 bases and J by 7 bases, and 13 bases separated the two germline ends. The full variable domain, its missing parts supplied by reference TRBV7-8 and TRBJ1-2, is GAGVSQSPRYKVAKRGQDVALRCDPISGHVSLFWYQQALGQGPEFLTYFQNEAQLDKSGLPSDRFFAERPEGSVSTLKIQRTQQEDSAVYLCATPVGVGYTFGSGTRLTVV.

The V and J genes are TRBV9 and TRBJ1-2, with D tentatively TRBD1 (6 bases). The germline V gene encodes CDR1 SGDLS and CDR2 YYNGEE. The V end lost 3 bases, the J end lost 2 bases, and 14 bases lay between the germline ends. The CDR3 spans 15 residues. The CDR3 region has the DNA TGTGCCAGCAGCGCCAGGGGTGCGGGAAACTATGGCTACACCTTC. Encoded protein: CASSARGAGNYGYTF.

The rearrangement joins TRBV28 to TRBJ1-5; D possibly corresponds to TRBD1 (5 bases). Germline assignment: CDR1 MDHEN and CDR2 SYDVKM. The CDR3 is made up of 14 amino acids. Trimming removed 5 bases at V and 0 bases at J, with 8 bases between. The CDR3 here is CASSTTVSNQPQHF. The CDR3, as DNA: TGTGCCAGCAGTACGACAGTTAGCAATCAGCCCCAGCATTTT.

The V gene is TRBV19, the J gene TRBJ1-6; D gene ambiguous. CDR3 length: 12 residues. Trimming left V 1 base short and J 8 bases short, with 3 bases between. CDR1 is LNHDA and CDR2 is SQIVND in the germline V gene (reference sequence). CDR3 amino acids: CASSIADSPLHF. The CDR3 DNA reads as TGTGCCAGTAGTATAGCAGATTCACCCCTCCACTTT.

The chain is built from TRBV11-2 and TRBJ1-2, with TRBD1 matching over 9 bases. J lost 3 bases, V lost 4 bases, and 3 bases had no gene match. The CDR3 contains 14 residues. CDR1 and CDR2 (germline): SGHAT, FQNNGV. The CDR3: CASSYDRGDYGYTF. CDR3 DNA: TGTGCCAGCAGCTATGACAGGGGGGACTATGGCTACACCTTC. Using reference TRBV11-2 and TRBJ1-2 for the parts outside the CDR3, the full variable domain is EAGVAQSPRYKIIEKRQSVAFWCNPISGHATLYWYQQILGQGPKLLIQFQNNGVVDDSQLPKDRFSAERLKGVDSTLKIQPAKLEDSAVYLCASSYDRGDYGYTFGSGTRLTVV.

The rearrangement joins TRBV23-1 to TRBJ1-2; 11 bases map to TRBD1. TRBV23-1 is filed as an ORF, its function uncertain. V shed 6 bases and J 4 bases; nucleotides not matched to a gene: 4. The CDR3 consists of 14 residues. CDR3 DNA sequence: TGCGCCAGCAGGCGGACAGGGGGCCTCTATGGCTACACCTTC. Amino acids: CASRRTGGLYGYTF.

V usage is TRBV18 and J usage is TRBJ2-1; weak D call: TRBD1 (6 bases). The CDR3 loop spans 17 amino acids. Trimming shortened V by 0 bases and J by 0 bases, and 12 bases separated the two germline ends. The germline V gene encodes CDR1 KGHSH and CDR2 LQKENI. The chain's CDR3 is CASSPPRRGSSYNEQFF. The CDR3, as DNA: TGTGCCAGCTCACCACCCCGAAGGGGGAGCTCCTACAATGAGCAGTTCTTC.